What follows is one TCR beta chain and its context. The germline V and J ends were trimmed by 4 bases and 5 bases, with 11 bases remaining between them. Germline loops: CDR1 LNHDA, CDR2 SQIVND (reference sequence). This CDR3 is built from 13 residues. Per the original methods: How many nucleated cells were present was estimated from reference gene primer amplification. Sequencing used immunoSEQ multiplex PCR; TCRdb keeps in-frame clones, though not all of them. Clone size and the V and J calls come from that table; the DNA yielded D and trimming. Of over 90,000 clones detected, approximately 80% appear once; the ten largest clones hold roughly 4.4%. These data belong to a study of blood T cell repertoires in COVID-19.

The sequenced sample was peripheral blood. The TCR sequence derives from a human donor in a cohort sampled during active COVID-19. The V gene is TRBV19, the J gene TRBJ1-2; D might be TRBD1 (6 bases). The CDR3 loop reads CASSSGQGYGYTF. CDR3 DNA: TGTGCCAGTAGTAGCGGTCAGGGGTATGGCTACACCTTC.